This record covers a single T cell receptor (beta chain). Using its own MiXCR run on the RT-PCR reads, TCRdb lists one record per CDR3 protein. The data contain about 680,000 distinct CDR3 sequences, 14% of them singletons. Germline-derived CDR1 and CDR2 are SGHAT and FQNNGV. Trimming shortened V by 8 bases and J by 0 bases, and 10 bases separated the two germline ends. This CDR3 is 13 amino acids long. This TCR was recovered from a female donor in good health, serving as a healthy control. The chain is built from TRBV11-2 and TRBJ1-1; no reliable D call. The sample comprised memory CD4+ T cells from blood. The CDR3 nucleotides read TGTGCCAGCGGACTGCAGGTGAACACTGAAGCTTTCTTT. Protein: CASGLQVNTEAFF.